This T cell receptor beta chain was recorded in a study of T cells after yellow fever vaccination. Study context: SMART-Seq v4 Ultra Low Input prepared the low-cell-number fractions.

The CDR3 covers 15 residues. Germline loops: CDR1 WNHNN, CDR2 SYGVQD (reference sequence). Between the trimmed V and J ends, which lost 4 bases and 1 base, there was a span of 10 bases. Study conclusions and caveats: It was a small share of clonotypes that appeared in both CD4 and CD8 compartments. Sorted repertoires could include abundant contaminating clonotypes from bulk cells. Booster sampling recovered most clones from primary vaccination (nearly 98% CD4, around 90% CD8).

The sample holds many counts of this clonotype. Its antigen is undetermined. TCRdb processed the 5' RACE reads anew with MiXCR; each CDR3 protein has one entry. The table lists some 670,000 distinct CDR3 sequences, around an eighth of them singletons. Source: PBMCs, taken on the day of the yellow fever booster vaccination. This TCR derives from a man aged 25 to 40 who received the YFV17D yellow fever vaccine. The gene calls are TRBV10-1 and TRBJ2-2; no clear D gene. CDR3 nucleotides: TGCGCCAGCAGTGCGGCGCATAGGAACACCGGGGAGCTGTTTTTT. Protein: CASSAAHRNTGELFF.